This T cell receptor (beta chain) is drawn from a study of T-cell reconstitution after alpha-beta-depleted transplantation in children. The germline V gene has CDR1 LGHDT and CDR2 YNNKEL (reference sequence). V trimming: 5 bases; J trimming: 5 bases; junction bases outside the gene matches: 5. CDR3 length: 14 amino acids. A library of TCRbeta sequences, prepared with unique molecular identifiers, was generated. TCRdb analysed the PCR reads with MiXCR anew, one entry per CDR3 protein. The sample shows hundreds of thousands of distinct CDR3 sequences, roughly 10% of them seen only once. Specimen: PBMCs, collected before TCRalphabeta/CD19-depleted stem cell transplant. The TCR comes from a child aged 2-9 years with inherited bone marrow failure, due to receive a stem cell transplant. The chain employs TRBV3-1 and TRBJ2-7; 11 nucleotides align to TRBD1. CDR3 region: CASSWGQGGDEQYF. The CDR3 bases are TGTGCCAGCAGCTGGGGACAGGGGGGCGACGAGCAGTACTTC.